At least ten counts were recorded for the clone carrying this T cell receptor (beta chain). This entry belongs to a study of response to subunit inactivated influenza vaccine. TCRdb used MiXCR to reprocess the RT-PCR reads, holding one entry per CDR3 protein. The sample lists about 620,000 distinct CDR3 sequences; approximately 11% were seen once. With 5 bases clipped from V and 2 bases from J, the junction kept 2 bases outside the gene matches. The CDR3 contains 14 residues. Germline CDR1 reads SNHLY; CDR2 reads FYNNEI. In addition, the sample was reused for a study of T cells expressing NK-cell markers. That paper adds: 5'RACE template switching with UMIs produced the TCR beta cDNA. The TCR beta repertoires originated in sorted CD3+CD56+NKG2C+, CD3+CD56+NKG2C- and CD3+CD56-NKG2C+ T cells. Eight donors were sequenced, of whom seven were HCMV-seropositive, while the remaining one was HCMV-seronegative.

The genes are TRBV2 and TRBJ1-3, with 8 bases identical to TRBD1. The TCR was taken from a middle-aged man who received an inactivated influenza vaccine. The input for sequencing was PBMCs from blood, taken on the day of vaccination. In nucleotides, the CDR3 is TGTGCCAGCAGTCTGACAGGGGCTGGAAACACCATATATTTT. The encoded protein is CASSLTGAGNTIYF.